The 17 T cell receptor beta chains presented below share a single source sample, sequenced in a study of cytomegalovirus exposure and HLA in healthy donors. Vbeta (60) and Jbeta (13) primers were used in the PCR. The table came from immunoSEQ multiplex PCR; TCRdb's copy has only in-frame clones and leaves some out. The data show 75,000 to 90,000 clones, with under 80% seen just once and around 5.1% held by the top ten. The sample consisted of PBMCs. All receptors derive from a male donor in good health and CMV-seropositive.

The V call is TRBV4-2, the J call TRBJ2-1; 7 nucleotides line up with TRBD2. This CDR3 has 16 residues. Germline assignment: CDR1 LGHNA and CDR2 YNFKEQ. After removal of 0 bases from V and 3 bases from J, the junction contained 5 bases not matched to a gene. CDR3 protein: CASSQEAGKFYNEQFF. For the CDR3, the DNA is TGTGCCAGCAGCCAAGAAGCGGGAAAATTCTACAATGAGCAGTTCTTC.

The rearrangement links TRBV27 to TRBJ2-3; a possible D gene is TRBD1 (5 bases). CDR3 length: 14 residues. Per germline, CDR1 MNHEY and CDR2 SMNVEV (reference sequence). The V end lost 4 bases, the J end lost 5 bases, and 13 bases lay between the germline ends. CDR3 nucleotides: TGTGCCAGCAGTTGGCCAGGGCGTCGAGATACGCAGTATTTT. Its protein is CASSWPGRRDTQYF.

V gene TRBV7-3 combines with J gene TRBJ1-3; D not certain. Germline-derived CDR1 and CDR2 are SGHTA and FQGTGA. The CDR3 extends over 13 amino acids. Trimming shortened V by 4 bases and J by 1 base, and 5 bases separated the two germline ends. CDR3: CASSSYSGNTIYF. DNA for the CDR3: TGTGCCAGCAGCTCTTATTCTGGAAACACCATATATTTT.

This clone was detected only a few times. The chain links TRBV19 to TRBJ1-5; no clear D gene. The germline V gene encodes CDR1 LNHDA and CDR2 SQIVND (reference sequence). Trimming stripped 5 bases from V and 13 bases from J, with 12 bases between. CDR3 size: 11 residues. DNA for the CDR3: TGTGCCAGTAGTGACACCCGTATTCAGCATTTT. As protein: CASSDTRIQHF.

This sequence joins TRBV5-4 and TRBJ2-7, with TRBD2 matching 11 bases. Germline CDR1 is SGHNT and CDR2 is YYREEE (reference sequence). The CDR3 runs to 14 residues. V was pared by 1 base and J by 6 bases, with 3 bases of the junction left unmatched. CDR3 coding DNA: TGTGCCAGCAGCTTGACTAGCGGGAGTGGCGAGCAGTACTTC. It is translated as CASSLTSGSGEQYF.

This chain links TRBV5-8 with TRBJ2-5, with TRBD2 identical over 7 bases. With the DNA end fitting TRBJ2-7 better, the J assignment may be wrong. The CDR3 runs 14 residues. Germline assignment: CDR1 SGHTS and CDR2 YDEGEE. The DNA for the CDR3 is TGTGCCAGCAGCTTGGCGGGGGGTCCCTACGAGCAGTACTTC. Translation: CASSLAGGPYEQYF.

The CDR3 region is CASSIGTGVSNTGELFF. The CDR3 DNA follows: TGTGCCAGTAGTATTGGGACAGGTGTGTCGAACACCGGGGAGCTGTTTTTT. This sequence joins TRBV19 and TRBJ2-2; 8 bases match TRBD1. Germline loops: CDR1 LNHDA, CDR2 SQIVND (reference sequence). V shed 3 bases, J shed 0 bases, and the junction held 6 bases outside the gene matches. The CDR3 contains 17 residues.

The chain employs TRBV19 and TRBJ2-4, with TRBD1 matching over 9 bases. With V trimmed by 1 base and J by 7 bases, 5 bases remained unmatched. The CDR3 covers 15 residues. Germline V gene data show CDR1 as LNHDA and CDR2 as SQIVND (reference sequence). DNA of the CDR3: TGTGCCAGTAGTATAGGTGACAGGGGGGTGAACATTCAGTACTTC. Translation gives CASSIGDRGVNIQYF.

This sequence joins TRBV5-4 and TRBJ2-7, with 7 bases lining up with TRBD1. The V segment lost 5 bases and the J segment 7 bases; nucleotides outside the gene matches: 18. CDR1 and CDR2 (germline): SGHNT, YYREEE (reference sequence). This CDR3 is built from 16 residues. The chain's CDR3 is CASSYPSGTAQFEQYF. CDR3 bases: TGTGCCAGCAGTTACCCCTCCGGGACAGCTCAATTTGAGCAGTACTTC.

This chain links TRBV19 with TRBJ1-5; possibly TRBD1 for D (5 bases). V was cut by 3 bases and J by 0 bases, with 12 bases left in between. This CDR3 has 16 amino acids. In germline, CDR1 is LNHDA, CDR2 SQIVND (reference sequence). The CDR3 protein is CASSISGGISNQPQHF. DNA of the CDR3: TGTGCCAGTAGTATTTCCGGGGGGATTAGCAATCAGCCCCAGCATTTT.

This rearrangement joins TRBV25-1 to TRBJ2-3; 8 bases fit TRBD2. V gave up 8 bases and J gave up 2 bases; unmatched junction bases: 6. The CDR3 is 14 residues long. Germline assignment: CDR1 MGHDK and CDR2 SYGVNS. CDR3 nucleotide sequence: TGTGCCAGCGGGCCCGGGGGGGTCACAGATACGCAGTATTTT. Translating gives CASGPGGVTDTQYF.

The chain couples TRBV19 to TRBJ1-6, with TRBD1 identical over 11 bases. Germline V lookup: CDR1 LNHDA, CDR2 SQIVND (reference sequence). Trimming removed 4 bases from V and 6 bases from J; junction bases left unmatched: 5. The CDR3 loop spans 16 amino acids. CDR3 DNA sequence: TGTGCCAGTAGTACGACCGGGACAGGGGGTAATTCACCCCTCCACTTT. Its translation is CASSTTGTGGNSPLHF.

To note about this clone: The sample contains more than one DNA sequence encoding this CDR3. The chain has TRBV11-2 and TRBJ2-7; D gene ambiguous. Trimming removed 9 bases from V and 4 bases from J, with 25 bases in between. Germline V gene data show CDR1 as SGHAT and CDR2 as FQNNGV. The CDR3 length is 16 residues. The CDR3 nucleotides read TGTGCCAGTTTTTTTTTCAAGCAGAAGGCGGCATACGAGCAGTACTTC. It specifies CASFFFKQKAAYEQYF. Drawing the rest from reference TRBV11-2 and TRBJ2-7, the complete variable domain is EAGVAQSPRYKIIEKRQSVAFWCNPISGHATLYWYQQILGQGPKLLIQFQNNGVVDDSQLPKDRFSAERLKGVDSTLKIQPAKLEDSAVYLCASFFFKQKAAYEQYFGPGTRLTVT.

There are a few counts of this clone. The rearrangement uses TRBV7-9 and TRBJ2-2, with 7 bases identical to TRBD1. The germline CDR1 and CDR2 sequences are SEHNR and FQNEAQ (reference sequence). V dropped 4 bases and J dropped 0; count of bases not matched to a gene: 11. The CDR3 is 18 residues long. The CDR3 DNA follows: TGTGCCAGCAGCTCAACCGGGACAGTTATCGCGAACACCGGGGAGCTGTTTTTT. Translating gives CASSSTGTVIANTGELFF.

The gene calls are TRBV6-5 and TRBJ2-2; D call uncertain. Trimming cost V 6 bases and J 2 bases, with 4 bases left between them. Germline-derived CDR1 and CDR2 are MNHEY and SVGAGI. The CDR3 covers 12 residues. The CDR3 coding sequence is TGTGCCAGCAGCCTAAACACCGGGGAGCTGTTTTTT. Protein product: CASSLNTGELFF.

The J gene is TRBJ1-2, the V gene TRBV28, with unresolved D. Germline lookup yields CDR1 MDHEN and CDR2 SYDVKM. Deletions cut 6 bases from V and 4 bases from J, with 12 bases between. The CDR3 runs to 13 residues. CDR3: CASSFVHSYGYTF. CDR3 DNA sequence: TGTGCCAGCAGCTTTGTGCACTCCTATGGCTACACCTTC.

The genes are TRBV6-1 and TRBJ1-1; TRBD1 is a possible D gene (5 bases). Looked up from germline, CDR1 is MNHNS and CDR2 is SASEGT. Deletions cut 6 bases from V and 5 bases from J, with 10 bases between. The CDR3 totals 12 residues. The CDR3 here is CASSFQGTEAFF. CDR3 nucleotides: TGTGCCAGCAGCTTCCAGGGAACTGAAGCTTTCTTT.